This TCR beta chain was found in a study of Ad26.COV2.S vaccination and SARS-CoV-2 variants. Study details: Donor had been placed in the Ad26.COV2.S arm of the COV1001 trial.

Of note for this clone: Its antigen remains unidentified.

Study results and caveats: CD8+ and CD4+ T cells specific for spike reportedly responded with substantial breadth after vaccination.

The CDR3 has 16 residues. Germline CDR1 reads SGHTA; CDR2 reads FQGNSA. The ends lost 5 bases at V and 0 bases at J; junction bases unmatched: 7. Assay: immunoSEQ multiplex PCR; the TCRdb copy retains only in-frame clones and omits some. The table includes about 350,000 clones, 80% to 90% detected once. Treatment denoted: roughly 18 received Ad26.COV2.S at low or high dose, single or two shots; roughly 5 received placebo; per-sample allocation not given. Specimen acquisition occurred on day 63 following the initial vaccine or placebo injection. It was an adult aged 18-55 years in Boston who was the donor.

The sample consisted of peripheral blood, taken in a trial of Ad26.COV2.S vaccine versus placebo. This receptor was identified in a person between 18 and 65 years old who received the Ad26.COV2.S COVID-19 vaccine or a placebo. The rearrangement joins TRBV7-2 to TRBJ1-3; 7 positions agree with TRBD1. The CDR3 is CASSPGQIISGNTIYF. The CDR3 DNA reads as TGTGCCAGCAGCCCGGGACAGATTATCTCTGGAAACACCATATATTTT.